This is a list of T cell receptor beta chains from one sample in a study of regulatory T cells in long-lasting Graves disease. TCRdb re-derived calls from the multiplex PCR reads in MiXCR, one entry per CDR3 protein. This sample yields about 400,000 distinct CDR3 sequences, of which roughly a sixth are seen a single time; approximately 21% belongs to the top ten. The specimen was peripheral blood mononuclear cells (PBMCs), collected at new diagnosis, from a patient treated with antithyroid drugs. The receptors shown here come from a female donor with Graves disease. Both conserved end residues are part of each CDR3. A D gene is named only where the DNA matches it firmly. The listing skips clone size in some rows; elsewhere it reads once, few, many or a size class.

clone size,D gene,J gene,V gene,CDR3 protein,CDR3 DNA
few,-,TRBJ2-7,TRBV19,CASREAQGASYEQYF,TGTGCCAGTAGGGAGGCCCAGGGAGCCTCCTACGAGCAGTACTTC
many,TRBD2,TRBJ2-3,TRBV5-1,CASSLVSSGAADTQYF,TGCGCCAGCAGCTTGGTTTCTAGCGGGGCAGCAGATACGCAGTATTTT
many,TRBD2,TRBJ2-7,TRBV6-5,CASSYTGLAGGFPYEQYF,TGTGCCAGCAGTTACACCGGACTAGCGGGAGGGTTCCCCTACGAGCAGTACTTC
many,-,TRBJ2-1,TRBV11-3,CASSLWGDGGNEQFF,TGTGCCAGCAGCTTATGGGGGGACGGTGGTAATGAGCAGTTCTTC
many,-,TRBJ2-3,TRBV27,CASSFMVGLRFTDTQYF,TGTGCCAGCAGTTTTATGGTAGGGTTGAGGTTCACAGATACGCAGTATTTT
-,-,TRBJ2-5,TRBV7-7,CASSSRGAQYF,TGTGCTAGCAGCTCCCGCGGGGCCCAGTACTTC
many,-,TRBJ2-3,TRBV27,CASSFYGNQLASDTQYF,TGTGCCAGCAGCTTTTATGGGAACCAACTAGCTTCAGATACGCAGTATTTT
many,-,TRBJ1-2,TRBV12-3/TRBV12-4,CASSLDLGRGNSYGYTF,TGTGCCAGCAGTTTAGATTTGGGGAGGGGGAACAGCTATGGCTACACCTTC
many,-,TRBJ1-2,TRBV9,CASTPGHINYGYTF,TGTGCCAGCACCCCGGGACACATAAACTATGGCTACACCTTC
many,TRBD2,TRBJ2-1,TRBV3-1,CASSRLAGDHEQFF,TGTGCCAGCTCGCGGCTAGCGGGAGATCATGAGCAGTTCTTC
-,TRBD1,TRBJ1-2,TRBV30,CAWITDRGVKDYGYTF,TGTGCCTGGATCACGGACAGGGGGGTAAAGGACTATGGCTACACCTTC
many,-,TRBJ1-6,TRBV2,CASSLAGQTRSPLHF,TGTGCCAGCAGCCTCGCGGGACAAACCCGGTCACCCCTCCACTTT
many,TRBD1,TRBJ2-1,TRBV5-1,CASGARQGAYNEQFF,TGCGCCAGCGGAGCCAGACAGGGGGCATACAATGAGCAGTTCTTC
many,TRBD1,TRBJ1-1,TRBV25-1,CASSASRGLNTEAFF,TGTGCCAGCAGTGCCTCCAGGGGGCTGAACACTGAAGCTTTCTTT
many,TRBD1,TRBJ1-5,TRBV12-5,CASGRDRANQPQHF,TGTGCTAGTGGACGGGACAGGGCAAATCAGCCCCAGCATTTT
few,TRBD1,TRBJ2-7,TRBV18,CASSPPGTDRYEQYF,TGTGCCAGCTCACCACCGGGGACAGATCGGTACGAGCAGTACTTC
many,TRBD2,TRBJ2-7,TRBV7-8,CASSFQGLAGEQYF,TGTGCCAGCAGCTTCCAGGGACTAGCGGGAGAGCAGTACTTC
many,TRBD1,TRBJ1-1,TRBV29-1,CSTRTGNTEAFF,TGCAGCACCAGGACAGGTAACACTGAAGCTTTCTTT
many,-,TRBJ1-3,TRBV12-3/TRBV12-4,CASSLPIGNTIYF,TGTGCCAGCAGTTTGCCCATCGGGAACACCATATATTTT
-,TRBD1,TRBJ1-4,TRBV28,CASSGMDRENEKLFF,TGTGCCAGCAGTGGGATGGACAGGGAGAATGAAAAACTGTTTTTT
many,-,TRBJ1-6,TRBV2,CASSEDSGALSPLHF,TGTGCCAGCAGTGAAGACTCGGGGGCGCTTTCACCCCTCCACTTT
many,-,TRBJ1-1,TRBV30,CAWSVRPRYTEAFF,TGTGCCTGGAGTGTACGCCCCAGGTACACTGAAGCTTTCTTT
few,TRBD2,TRBJ2-2,TRBV27,CASSPTGLAFRGSGELFF,TGTGCCAGCAGTCCCACGGGACTAGCGTTTAGGGGTTCCGGGGAGCTGTTTTTT
-,TRBD2,TRBJ2-3,TRBV7-9,CASSDRLAGGPMPDTQYF,TGTGCCAGCAGCGACCGACTAGCGGGAGGGCCGATGCCAGATACGCAGTATTTT
many,-,TRBJ2-7,TRBV5-1,CASSSMTDTGEQYF,TGCGCCAGCAGCTCAATGACGGACACGGGCGAGCAGTACTTC
-,-,TRBJ2-5,TRBV7-9,CASSSNRETQETQYF,TGTGCCAGCAGCAGTAACAGGGAAACCCAAGAGACCCAGTACTTC
-,TRBD1,TRBJ2-3,TRBV20-1,CSAGGTGVLDTQYF,TGCAGTGCCGGCGGGACAGGGGTTCTAGATACGCAGTATTTT
few,-,TRBJ2-5,TRBV24-1,CATSDWETQYF,TGTGCCACCAGTGATTGGGAGACCCAGTACTTC
many,-,TRBJ2-1,TRBV7-9,CASSLGATGLRDNEQFF,TGTGCCAGCAGCTTAGGTGCTACAGGTTTAAGGGACAATGAGCAGTTCTTC
many,TRBD2,TRBJ2-2,TRBV11-2,CASSLEPGRAGELFF,TGTGCCAGCAGCTTAGAGCCAGGGAGGGCCGGGGAGCTGTTTTTT
many,TRBD1,TRBJ1-5,TRBV11-3,CASSLEGGGGQPQHF,TGTGCCAGCAGCTTAGAGGGAGGGGGCGGTCAGCCCCAGCATTTT
many,TRBD2,TRBJ2-7,TRBV5-1,CASSLGSSGGVQQYF,TGCGCCAGCAGCTTGGGTTCTAGCGGGGGAGTCCAGCAGTACTTC
many,-,TRBJ2-1,TRBV20-1,CSASKGGADYNEQFF,TGCAGTGCTAGTAAGGGGGGGGCCGATTACAATGAGCAGTTCTTC
many,-,TRBJ1-5,TRBV6-1,CASSRAQGRQPQHF,TGTGCCAGCAGTAGAGCACAGGGAAGGCAGCCCCAGCATTTT
many,-,TRBJ2-7,TRBV14,CASSQEVFYEQYF,TGTGCCAGCAGCCAAGAGGTTTTCTACGAGCAGTACTTC
-,-,TRBJ1-3,TRBV7-9,CASSPQSPGNTIYF,TGTGCCAGCAGTCCCCAGAGTCCTGGAAACACCATATATTTT
many,-,TRBJ2-3,TRBV4-3,CASSPGTSGLSPQYF,TGCGCCAGCAGCCCAGGGACCTCAGGGCTCAGCCCGCAGTATTTT
many,-,TRBJ2-1,TRBV9,CASGAAPTRGDNEQFF,TGTGCCAGCGGCGCCGCTCCGACGAGGGGCGACAATGAGCAGTTCTTC
many,-,TRBJ2-2,TRBV2,CASCTDNTGELFF,TGTGCCAGCTGCACAGACAACACCGGGGAGCTGTTTTTT